This T cell receptor (beta chain) was captured in a study of T cells in Graves' hyperthyroidism and ophthalmopathy. Study findings and constraints: The model's output predicted ophthalmopathy at a median of about 6.5 months prior to onset. Classification by a 13 V-J model distinguished ophthalmopathy from stable hyperthyroidism.

V lost 5 bases, J lost 3 bases, and 14 bases lay in between. CDR3 size: 15 residues. Germline V gene sequence: CDR1 SGHTA, CDR2 FQGNSA. Amplification yielded TCR beta CDR3 regions, with RNA transcripts as the source. Primed by the HTBI set, a first-round RT-PCR was run on the TCR CDR3. In TCRdb, the multiplex PCR reads were re-called with MiXCR into one record per CDR3 protein. The sample shows approximately 220,000 distinct CDR3 sequences, 18% of them seen only once. This clonotype was observed at least ten times. Its antigen is unknown. Hyperthyroidism patients were newly diagnosed, had disease duration under 2 months, and were aged 18 to 65 years. Diagnosing involved the use of clinical symptoms, serum thyroxine and TRAb, thyroid ultrasound and orbital computed tomography.

The sequencing sample was made of blood. This chain joins TRBV7-2 and TRBJ2-1; D gene ambiguous. The receptor was isolated from a man aged 35 to 55 with Graves' hyperthyroidism. CDR3 loop: CASSQNDGSYNEQFF. CDR3 nucleotide sequence: TGTGCCAGCAGCCAAAATGACGGAAGCTACAATGAGCAGTTCTTC.